The 22 T cell receptor beta chains presented below share a single source sample, sequenced in a study of cytomegalovirus exposure and HLA in healthy donors. With 60 Vbeta and 13 Jbeta primers, the PCR was carried out. The protocol was immunoSEQ multiplex PCR, while the TCRdb copy is restricted to in-frame clones and leaves out a portion. This table has tens of thousands of clones, 70% to 85% appearing once. Material: PBMCs. The receptor source for this set is a woman between 50 and 59 years old in good health and CMV-seropositive.

The chain combines TRBV6-1 with TRBJ2-3, with 9 bases lining up with TRBD2. After removal of 6 bases from V and 5 bases from J, the junction contained 0 bases not matched to a gene. Germline V gives CDR1 MNHNS, CDR2 SASEGT. The length of the CDR3 is 12 residues. This CDR3 reads CASRAGGDTQYF. The DNA of the CDR3 is TGTGCCAGCAGAGCGGGGGGAGATACGCAGTATTTT.

The chain links TRBV5-4 to TRBJ2-1; 13 nucleotides align to TRBD2. From germline, CDR1 is SGHNT and CDR2 YYREEE (reference sequence). V was clipped by 4 bases and J by 1 base; unmatched bases: 2. This CDR3 spans 16 amino acids. The CDR3 DNA follows: TGTGCCAGCAGCCGACTAGCGGGAGGATCCTACAATGAGCAGTTCTTC. Encoded protein: CASSRLAGGSYNEQFF.

V is TRBV14 and J is TRBJ2-7; TRBD2 matches at 11 bases. The CDR3 runs to 15 residues. V shed 1 base, J shed 6 bases, and the junction held 5 bases outside the gene matches. Looked up from germline, CDR1 is SGHDN and CDR2 is FVKESK. The CDR3 reads CASSQGLAGSGEQYF. Here the CDR3 DNA reads TGTGCCAGCAGCCAAGGACTAGCGGGAAGTGGCGAGCAGTACTTC.

This clone was detected once. The chain joins TRBV27 to TRBJ1-2, with TRBD1 matching over 7 bases. V lost 8 bases, J lost 4 bases, and 19 bases stayed unmatched. This CDR3 spans 17 amino acids. Germline V CDR1 and CDR2: MNHEY, SMNVEV (reference sequence). The CDR3 protein is CASSGDSPSNYGYGYTF. DNA for the CDR3: TGTGCCAGCTCAGGGGACAGCCCTTCTAACTATGGCTATGGCTACACCTTC.

The V and J genes are TRBV7-2 and TRBJ1-1; no reliable D call. The CDR3 totals 13 residues. V lost 5 bases and J lost 3, with 10 bases in between. Germline CDR1 reads SGHTA; CDR2 reads FQGNSA. CDR3 protein: CASSRGGYTEAFF. For the CDR3, the DNA is TGTGCCAGCAGCCGTGGAGGTTACACTGAAGCTTTCTTT.

The chain joins TRBV4-1 to TRBJ2-7; TRBD2 matches at 10 bases. This CDR3 has 18 residues. J lost 2 bases, V lost 2 bases, and 12 bases had no gene match. Germline values: CDR1 MGHRA, CDR2 YSYEKL. The CDR3 loop reads CASSQLRASGSGTYEQYF. Here the CDR3 DNA reads TGCGCCAGCAGCCAATTGAGGGCTAGCGGGAGTGGGACCTACGAGCAGTACTTC.

The genes are TRBV14 and TRBJ2-2; 8 nucleotides agree with TRBD2. This CDR3 contains 16 residues. V lost 4 bases, J lost 1 base, and 5 bases stayed unmatched. CDR1 SGHDN and CDR2 FVKESK come from the germline V gene. The DNA for the CDR3 is TGTGCCAGCAGCCTTACTAGCGGAGTGAACACCGGGGAGCTGTTTTTT. This sequence encodes CASSLTSGVNTGELFF.

The genes are TRBV5-4 and TRBJ2-1, with D possibly being TRBD1 (5 bases). In germline, CDR1 is SGHNT, CDR2 YYREEE (reference sequence). V dropped 5 bases and J dropped 6 bases, with 9 bases sitting between them. The length of the CDR3 is 12 residues. In nucleotides, the CDR3 is TGTGCCAGCAGGATCCAGGGCAATGAGCAGTTCTTC. Its translation is CASRIQGNEQFF.

The V gene is TRBV7-2, the J gene TRBJ2-5; 12 bases match TRBD2. The germline gives CDR1 SGHTA, CDR2 FQGNSA. The junction had 10 bases not matched to a gene; V was cut back by 4 bases and J by 4 bases. The CDR3 covers 17 residues. For the CDR3, the DNA is TGTGCCAGCAGCTCTACTAGCGGGGGGCACGCCGGAGAGACCCAGTACTTC. It specifies CASSSTSGGHAGETQYF.

The chain combines TRBV18 with TRBJ2-2; D gene unclear. This CDR3 is 14 amino acids long. Deletions cut 0 bases from V and 5 bases from J, with 7 bases between. From germline, CDR1 is KGHSH and CDR2 LQKENI. The CDR3 nucleotides are TGTGCCAGCTCACCACCCCCGACTACCGGGGAGCTGTTTTTT. Protein product: CASSPPPTTGELFF. Full variable domain (outside the CDR3, taken from reference TRBV18 and TRBJ2-2): NAGVMQNPRHLVRRRGQEARLRCSPMKGHSHVYWYRQLPEEGLKFMVYLQKENIIDESGMPKERFSAEFPKEGPSILRIQQVVRGDSAAYFCASSPPPTTGELFFGEGSRLTVL.

V is TRBV5-4 and J is TRBJ1-4, with 8 bases identical to TRBD1. Per germline, CDR1 SGHNT and CDR2 YYREEE (reference sequence). CDR3 length: 15 amino acids. The trim removed 4 bases at V and 8 bases at J, leaving 10 bases unmatched. The CDR3 bases are TGTGCCAGCAGCCCCGGTCAGGGGGCAGAGGAAAAACTGTTTTTT. It is translated as CASSPGQGAEEKLFF.

This chain links TRBV30 with TRBJ2-5, with D unclear. Germline values: CDR1 GTSNPN, CDR2 SVGIG (reference sequence). The V end lost 4 bases, the J end lost 1 base, and 7 bases lay between the germline ends. The length of the CDR3 is 12 residues. The CDR3 protein is CAWNRVQETQYF. DNA of the CDR3: TGTGCCTGGAACCGGGTCCAAGAGACCCAGTACTTC.

The rearrangement links TRBV7-9 to TRBJ2-1, with TRBD2 matching over 7 bases. Germline trimming cut 1 base from V and 3 bases from J; bases unmatched to any gene: 3. This CDR3 comprises 15 residues. Germline V gene sequence: CDR1 SEHNR, CDR2 FQNEAQ (reference sequence). This chain's CDR3 is CASSLVRGVYNEQFF. CDR3 nucleotides: TGTGCCAGCAGCTTAGTTCGGGGGGTCTACAATGAGCAGTTCTTC.

The gene calls are TRBV29-1 and TRBJ2-5; 8 nucleotides agree with TRBD2. V lost 4 bases and J lost 9; bases outside the gene matches: 10. Per germline, CDR1 SQVTM and CDR2 ANQGSEA. This CDR3 contains 13 residues. Here the CDR3 reads CSVVWAGGGAQYF. The DNA for the CDR3 is TGCAGCGTTGTTTGGGCGGGAGGAGGGGCCCAGTACTTC. Full variable domain (outside the CDR3, taken from reference TRBV29-1 and TRBJ2-5): SAVISQKPSRDICQRGTSLTIQCQVDSQVTMMFWYRQQPGQSLTLIATANQGSEATYESGFVIDKFPISRPNLTFSTLTVSNMSPEDSSIYLCSVVWAGGGAQYFGPGTRLLVL.

This clone was observed a single time. The V gene is TRBV7-9, the J gene TRBJ1-1, with D maybe TRBD1 (5 bases). The CDR3 has 14 residues. The germline V gene has CDR1 SEHNR and CDR2 FQNEAQ (reference sequence). V dropped 0 bases and J dropped 2 bases, with 7 bases sitting between them. In DNA, the CDR3 is TGTGCCAGCAGCTTAGCGGGGGGTAACACTGAAGCTTTCTTT. Residues: CASSLAGGNTEAFF. The entire variable domain, with the rest obtained from reference TRBV7-9 and TRBJ1-1, is as follows: DTGVSQNPRHKITKRGQNVTFRCDPISEHNRLYWYRQTLGQGPEFLTYFQNEAQLEKSRLLSDRFSAERPKGSFSTLEIQRTEQGDSAMYLCASSLAGGNTEAFFGQGTRLTVV.

The chain employs TRBV29-1 and TRBJ1-5, with D hard to call. Per germline, CDR1 SQVTM and CDR2 ANQGSEA. The V end was cut by 5 bases, the J end by 4 bases, with 24 bases between. The CDR3 is 17 amino acids. The chain's CDR3 is CSVPWEGSQLGNQPQHF. The CDR3 DNA sequence: TGCAGCGTTCCCTGGGAGGGCAGCCAGTTGGGAAATCAGCCCCAGCATTTT. The variable domain in full, completed from reference TRBV29-1 and TRBJ1-5, reads SAVISQKPSRDICQRGTSLTIQCQVDSQVTMMFWYRQQPGQSLTLIATANQGSEATYESGFVIDKFPISRPNLTFSTLTVSNMSPEDSSIYLCSVPWEGSQLGNQPQHFGDGTRLSIL.

This chain uses TRBV5-1 with TRBJ2-5; 13 positions agree with TRBD2. The germline V gene has CDR1 SGHRS and CDR2 YFSETQ. The length of the CDR3 is 18 residues. The V and J ends lost 4 bases and 3 bases, in that order; junction bases with no gene match: 12. Written as DNA, the CDR3 is TGCGCCAGCAGCCCCACGACTAGCGGGGGGCTCCGTGAAGAGACCCAGTACTTC. Amino acids: CASSPTTSGGLREETQYF.

The sample holds one count of this clone. The gene calls are TRBV4-1 and TRBJ2-3, with 10 bases that match TRBD2. The trim removed 5 bases at V and 3 bases at J, leaving 20 bases unmatched. The CDR3 loop spans 20 amino acids. From germline, CDR1 is MGHRA and CDR2 YSYEKL. The DNA for the CDR3 is TGCGCCAGCAGCGCCCGCTGGATCCCGGGTAGCGGGAGGCAGACAGATACGCAGTATTTT. Translation: CASSARWIPGSGRQTDTQYF.

V usage is TRBV5-4 and J usage is TRBJ1-2; 9 bases agree with TRBD1. CDR1 SGHNT and CDR2 YYREEE come from the germline V gene (reference sequence). The CDR3 runs 14 residues. The V gene end was trimmed by 5 bases and the J gene end by 4 bases; junction bases not matched to a gene: 6. The CDR3 here is CASRNGTGRYGYTF. The CDR3 coding sequence is TGTGCCAGCAGAAATGGGACAGGGCGCTATGGCTACACCTTC. The full variable domain, rest sourced from reference TRBV5-4 and TRBJ1-2, is ETGVTQSPTHLIKTRGQQVTLRCSSQSGHNTVSWYQQALGQGPQFIFQYYREEENGRGNFPPRFSGLQFPNYSSELNVNALELDDSALYLCASRNGTGRYGYTFGSGTRLTVV.

The V and J genes are TRBV7-6 and TRBJ2-5, with TRBD2 identical over 14 bases. In germline, CDR1 is SGHVS, CDR2 FNYEAQ. The CDR3 is 17 amino acids. V gave up 4 bases and J gave up 6 bases; unmatched junction bases: 10. CDR3 region: CASSSGGTSGGVKTQYF. The CDR3 DNA reads TGTGCCAGCAGCTCGGGCGGGACTAGCGGGGGTGTGAAGACCCAGTACTTC.

The chain has TRBV5-1 and TRBJ1-1, with no clear D. The CDR3 has 14 amino acids. CDR1 is SGHRS, CDR2 YFSETQ, per germline. The ends were cut back, 4 bases at V and 0 bases at J, with 10 bases in the middle. CDR3 coding DNA: TGCGCCAGCAGCGTCGGGAGCATGAACACTGAAGCTTTCTTT. Translation: CASSVGSMNTEAFF.

This clone has only a few counts. The chain has TRBV5-8 and TRBJ1-5; D is possibly TRBD1 (6 bases). This CDR3 has 14 residues. The V gene's germline CDR1 is SGHTS and CDR2 YDEGEE. V was pared by 3 bases and J by 3 bases, with 10 bases between. The CDR3 DNA reads TGTGCCAGCAGCTCCGGGACAAACAATCAGCCCCAGCATTTT. This gives the protein CASSSGTNNQPQHF.